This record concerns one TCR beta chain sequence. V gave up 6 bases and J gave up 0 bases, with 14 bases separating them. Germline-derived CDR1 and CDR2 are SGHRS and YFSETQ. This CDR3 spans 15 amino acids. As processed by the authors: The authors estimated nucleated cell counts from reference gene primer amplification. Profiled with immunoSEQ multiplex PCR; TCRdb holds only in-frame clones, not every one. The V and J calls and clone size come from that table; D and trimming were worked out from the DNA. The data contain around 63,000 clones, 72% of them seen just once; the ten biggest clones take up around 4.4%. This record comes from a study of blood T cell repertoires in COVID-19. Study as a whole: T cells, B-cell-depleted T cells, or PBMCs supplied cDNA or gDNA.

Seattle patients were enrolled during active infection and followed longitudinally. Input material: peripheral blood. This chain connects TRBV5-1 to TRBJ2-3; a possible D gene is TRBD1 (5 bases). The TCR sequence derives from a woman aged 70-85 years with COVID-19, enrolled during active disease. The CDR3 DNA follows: TGCGCCAGCACCCTGCTTGGGGCTAGCACAGATACGCAGTATTTT. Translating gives CASTLLGASTDTQYF.